The source of this T cell receptor (beta chain) is a study of blood T cells in healthy people across ages. The CDR3 length is 16 residues. Germline V gene data show CDR1 as MNHEY and CDR2 as SMNVEV (reference sequence). Unmatched junction bases numbered 9, after V lost 3 bases and J lost 4 bases. PCR was performed a second time for roughly 7 to 12 cycles using a sample-barcoded 5' primer and a J-beta primer mix. A 12-random-nucleotide template-switch adaptor tagged each cDNA molecule. Each CDR3 protein gets one entry after TCRdb re-called the 5' RACE reads with MiXCR. Of 1.5 million to 1.8 million distinct CDR3 sequences in the sample, approximately 43% are singletons; the top ten hold 4%. Study results and caveats: Estimates drawn from one million T cells were deemed to understate diversity. Among long-lived donors, naive CD4+ cells were more numerous and diversity higher than in aged donors. Unsorted PBMCs prevented conclusive naive versus antigen-experienced comparison.

This clonotype has only a few counts. The target antigen is unknown. This chain joins TRBV27 and TRBJ2-1; 7 bases align to TRBD1. The receptor was isolated from a woman between 18 and 30 years old in good health. Sequencing used blood. Here the CDR3 DNA reads TGTGCCAGCAGTTTTGAACGGGACAGATCTTACAATGAGCAGTTCTTC. It translates to CASSFERDRSYNEQFF.